This paragraph covers one T cell receptor beta chain sequence. This clone came up once. It lacks a known antigen. Within one base of it there is no much larger clone, and no base qualities were kept. Each collaborating institution followed its own protocols to collect whole blood in K2EDTA tubes. For TCRbeta analysis, collaborator samples were shipped as frozen whole blood, as isolated PBMCs, or as DNA extracted from either sample type. TCRbeta CDR3 regions were amplified from genomic DNA by means of the immunoSEQ Assay, a bias-controlled multiplex PCR. In the source study's methods: The number of nucleated cells in each sample was estimated from the amplification of reference gene primers within the assay. To quantify the absolute abundance of each unique TCRbeta CDR3 rearrangement, sequence reads were collapsed and filtered. For each sample, productive Simpson clonality was calculated as the square root of Simpson's diversity index across productive rearrangements. Entries here come from immuneACCESS through TCRdb and include only in-frame sequences with V and J called. Some clones fail to appear in such tables; in the studies checked, an unresolved V gene covers under half of the shortfall, and the cause of the remainder is unknown. V and J calls and clone size come straight from that table; D and trimming were deduced from the DNA. The sample yields nearly 15,000 clones; approximately 88% were counted once. Clones ranked in the top ten supply approximately 3.1% of the sample.

From the germline V gene (reference sequence), CDR1 is PRHDT and CDR2 is FYEKMQ. The junction shows trimming of 5 bases on V and 5 bases on J, plus 19 bases between the germline ends. The CDR3 holds 15 amino acids from the cysteine to the phenylalanine. Here the CDR3 DNA is all that survives: 45 bases in frame from base 1. This sample was included in a study of blood T cell repertoires in COVID-19 (dated by TCRdb to 2020 to 2022). About the study as a whole: Samples from collaborators originated in the United States, Italy and Spain and spanned both the acute and convalescent phases of COVID-19. The material from the prospective study consisted of cDNA or gDNA derived from T cells, B-cell-depleted T cells, or PBMCs. Subjects who had been exposed to COVID-19, were actively infected with it, or had recovered from it provided the deeply sampled blood TCRbeta repertoires that made up the dataset. A freely available public database, intended as a resource for researchers studying the immune response to SARS-CoV-2, is where the repertoires were released. Samples were obtained from the ongoing ImmuneRACE study (first 160 participants) and from 1,254 subjects provided by 6 global collaborators. The sample metadata nearly always contained a de-identified subject ID, COVID-19 status, age in years and sex. HLA class I and class II types, where available, came from metadata supplied by the sample provider rather than from assay-based typing.

Results and caveats for the whole study, not just this receptor: How much clinical and demographic metadata was included differed by source and by participant, and the metadata was provided uncurated.

The source material was peripheral blood. This sequence originates from a human donor in a cohort sampled during active COVID-19. Recombination joined TRBV13 with TRBJ2-7; perhaps TRBD1 is the D gene, with 7 bases matching. The nucleotide sequence reads as follows: TGTGCCAGCAGCCCCCCGAGCAGGGGGGTCCACGAGCAGTACTTC. Its amino acids are CASSPPSRGVHEQYF.